A single sample gave rise to the 5 T cell receptor beta chains below, sequenced in a study of T cells after yellow fever vaccination. TCRdb re-called the 5' RACE reads with MiXCR, one entry per CDR3 protein. The profile shows a few hundred thousand distinct CDR3 sequences, about 5.2% of them singletons. The sequencing here drew on CD4+ T cells sorted from PBMCs, taken on the day of the yellow fever booster vaccination. The receptor source for this set is a man between 18 and 29 years old who received the YFV17D yellow fever vaccine.

The CDR3 sequence: CASSQPGRIGTDTQYF. The CDR3, as DNA: TGTGCCAGCAGCCAACCCGGACGGATCGGCACAGATACGCAGTATTTT. This chain links TRBV5-4 with TRBJ2-3; D is ambiguous. This CDR3 region has 16 residues. The germline V and J ends were trimmed by 4 bases and 1 base, with 16 bases remaining between them. In germline, CDR1 is SGHNT, CDR2 YYREEE (reference sequence). Full variable domain (rest looked up from reference TRBV5-4 and TRBJ2-3): ETGVTQSPTHLIKTRGQQVTLRCSSQSGHNTVSWYQQALGQGPQFIFQYYREEENGRGNFPPRFSGLQFPNYSSELNVNALELDDSALYLCASSQPGRIGTDTQYFGPGTRLTVL.

V and J are TRBV20-1 and TRBJ2-2; D is possibly TRBD2 (5 bases). V was shortened by 6 bases and J by 2 bases, with 16 bases between the two germline ends. This CDR3 is built from 15 residues. CDR1 is DFQATT and CDR2 is SNEGSKA in the germline V gene (reference sequence). The CDR3 sequence is CSAHPGGPNTGELFF. CDR3 nucleotide sequence: TGCAGTGCCCACCCCGGCGGGCCAAACACCGGGGAGCTGTTTTTT.

The V gene is TRBV5-1, the J gene TRBJ2-2; D perhaps matches TRBD2 (6 bases). Germline-derived CDR1 and CDR2 are SGHRS and YFSETQ. CDR3 length: 14 residues. Trimming left V 4 bases short and J 4 bases short, with 11 bases between. The chain's CDR3 is CASSRGMATGELFF. The DNA of the CDR3 is TGCGCCAGCAGCCGCGGGATGGCCACCGGGGAGCTGTTTTTT.

This clonotype has a count of ten or more. The V and J genes are TRBV3-1 and TRBJ1-2; D not certain. Per the germline V gene, CDR1 is LGHDT and CDR2 is YNNKEL (reference sequence). V was pared by 6 bases and J by 6 bases, with 14 bases between. This CDR3 has 13 amino acids. CDR3 nucleotides: TGTGCCAGCAGGTCCTCGAGGGCCCATGGCTACACCTTC. Encoded protein: CASRSSRAHGYTF.

The table lists this clonotype with a few counts. This rearrangement joins TRBV6-5 to TRBJ2-6; no reliable D call. This CDR3 comprises 15 residues. V lost 0 bases and J lost 2, with 5 bases in between. The germline gives CDR1 MNHEY, CDR2 SVGAGI. CDR3 sequence (DNA): TGTGCCAGCAGTTACTCTGGGGCTGGGGCCAACGTCCTGACTTTC. Translated, it gives CASSYSGAGANVLTF.